This TCR beta chain emerged from a study of cytomegalovirus exposure and HLA in healthy donors. Regarding the study as a whole: Altogether, 150 to 200 TCR beta chains were recorded as cytomegalovirus-associated. Reportedly, diagnosis of cytomegalovirus status by the classifier showed high specificity and sensitivity. In vitro work confirmed that three CMV-associated chains recognize CMV antigens.

Per germline, CDR1 SGHTA and CDR2 FQGNSA. The trim removed 5 bases at V and 8 bases at J, leaving 5 bases unmatched. The CDR3 sequence is 12 residues long. As concerns this clone: Its specificity is not known.

In the PCR, 60 Vbeta and 13 Jbeta primers were used. Data came from immunoSEQ multiplex PCR; TCRdb stores just in-frame clones and leaves some out. The sample includes about 150,000 clones, more than 70% of them seen just once. The V and J genes are TRBV7-2 and TRBJ1-1, with TRBD1 matching over 7 bases. Source material: PBMCs. The sequence derives from a middle-aged man in good health and CMV-seropositive. CDR3 loop: CASSDRGREAFF. The CDR3 DNA follows: TGTGCCAGCAGCGATAGGGGGCGCGAAGCTTTCTTT.